The 15 T cell receptor beta chains below come from one sample, sequenced in a study of blood T cell repertoires in COVID-19. Assay used: immunoSEQ multiplex PCR; TCRdb lists only in-frame clones, some missing. The profile covers some 280,000 clones, with just over 85% appearing a single time and 3% taken by the ten largest. Sequenced: peripheral blood. All receptors derive from a woman aged 25 to 45 with active or convalescent COVID-19.

This sequence joins TRBV19 and TRBJ1-1; D gene unclear. Trimming took off 7 bases at V and 1 base at J, with 7 bases between the two ends. CDR3 length equals 12 residues. The germline gives CDR1 LNHDA, CDR2 SQIVND (reference sequence). CDR3 amino acids: CASMYRNTEAFF. The CDR3 nucleotides read TGTGCCAGTATGTACAGGAACACTGAAGCTTTCTTT.

This clone has just a few counts. The chain uses TRBV29-1 and TRBJ1-4; D is unresolved. This CDR3 is 16 amino acids long. Germline loops: CDR1 SQVTM, CDR2 ANQGSEA. V lost 4 bases and J 0 bases, leaving 15 bases between the germline ends. The CDR3 nucleotides read TGCAGCGTTGGGTTGACGGGTATTGCAACTAATGAAAAACTGTTTTTT. Protein: CSVGLTGIATNEKLFF. Drawing the rest from reference TRBV29-1 and TRBJ1-4, the complete variable domain is SAVISQKPSRDICQRGTSLTIQCQVDSQVTMMFWYRQQPGQSLTLIATANQGSEATYESGFVIDKFPISRPNLTFSTLTVSNMSPEDSSIYLCSVGLTGIATNEKLFFGSGTQLSVL.

The rearrangement joins TRBV30 to TRBJ1-2; D unclear. CDR1 and CDR2 from the germline V gene are GTSNPN and SVGIG (reference sequence). Trimming shortened V by 8 bases and J by 4 bases, and 11 bases separated the two germline ends. CDR3 length: 11 amino acids. The chain's CDR3 is CARLAAYGYTF. The CDR3, as DNA: TGTGCCCGCCTAGCAGCCTATGGCTACACCTTC.

The V and J genes are TRBV5-5 and TRBJ2-1; no clear D. The CDR3 consists of 15 residues. With 1 base removed from V and 0 bases from J, the gap between germline ends came to 8 bases. From germline, CDR1 is SGHKS and CDR2 YYEKEE (reference sequence). CDR3 sequence: CASSLLWSSYNEQFF. CDR3 coding DNA: TGTGCCAGCAGCTTGCTATGGAGCTCCTACAATGAGCAGTTCTTC.

V gene TRBV3-1 (or the pseudogene TRBV3-2) combines with J gene TRBJ2-1; 7 nucleotides agree with TRBD2. The germline CDR1 and CDR2 sequences are LGHDT and YNNKEL (reference sequence). The CDR3 is made up of 17 amino acids. Trimming removed 2 bases from V and 3 bases from J; junction bases left unmatched: 10. The CDR3 reads CASSQRSTGGGYNEQFF. The CDR3 bases are TGTGCCAGCAGCCAACGATCGACTGGCGGGGGCTACAATGAGCAGTTCTTC.

This chain connects TRBV10-3 to TRBJ1-2, with no clear D. Germline CDR1 ENHRY, CDR2 SYGVKD. Trimming removed 2 bases from V and 8 bases from J, with 15 bases in between. This CDR3 comprises 14 residues. In DNA form, the CDR3 reads TGTGCCATCAGTGAGCGGACTCCTCTTGGCGGCTACACCTTC. This translates into CAISERTPLGGYTF.

The V call is TRBV4-3, the J call TRBJ2-4; 15 nucleotides line up with TRBD2. V lost 0 bases to trimming and J lost 8 bases; unmatched junction nucleotides: 5. CDR1 is LGHNA, CDR2 YSLEER, per germline. The CDR3 runs to 17 residues. CDR3 sequence (DNA): TGCGCCAGCAGCCAAGATGGGACTAGCGGGGGGAGAGACATTCAGTACTTC. It yields the protein CASSQDGTSGGRDIQYF.

The chain carries TRBV28 and TRBJ1-2, with D uncertain. The germline CDR1 and CDR2 sequences are MDHEN and SYDVKM. Deletions cut 3 bases from V and 2 bases from J, with 7 bases between. The CDR3 spans 13 residues. The CDR3 sequence is CASSFEANYGYTF. DNA of the CDR3: TGTGCCAGCAGTTTTGAGGCCAACTATGGCTACACCTTC.

This clone has only one observation. V gene TRBV18 combines with J gene TRBJ1-2; 8 bases are a match to TRBD1. Germline V lookup: CDR1 KGHSH, CDR2 LQKENI. The V gene end was trimmed by 4 bases and the J gene end by 4 bases; junction bases not matched to a gene: 8. This CDR3 has 15 amino acids. The DNA for the CDR3 is TGTGCCAGCTCACAACTGGACAGGGCTGCCTATGGCTACACCTTC. Translation gives CASSQLDRAAYGYTF. Full variable domain (remainder filled in from reference TRBV18 and TRBJ1-2): NAGVMQNPRHLVRRRGQEARLRCSPMKGHSHVYWYRQLPEEGLKFMVYLQKENIIDESGMPKERFSAEFPKEGPSILRIQQVVRGDSAAYFCASSQLDRAAYGYTFGSGTRLTVV.

This sequence joins TRBV7-6 and TRBJ1-3; perhaps TRBD1 as D (6 bases). With 4 bases removed from V and 0 bases from J, the gap between germline ends came to 16 bases. In germline, CDR1 is SGHVS, CDR2 FNYEAQ. CDR3 length equals 17 residues. CDR3 coding DNA: TGTGCCAGCAGCTCCCGTCCCCAGGGGAACTCTGGAAACACCATATATTTT. Translation gives CASSSRPQGNSGNTIYF.

The chain uses TRBV11-2 and TRBJ1-2; no firm D call. The ends were cut back, 2 bases at V and 4 bases at J, with 11 bases in the middle. The CDR3 is 14 amino acids. Germline loops: CDR1 SGHAT, CDR2 FQNNGV. This chain's CDR3 is CASSLSRGIYGYTF. The CDR3 DNA reads TGTGCCAGCAGCTTAAGTCGGGGAATCTATGGCTACACCTTC.

This clone came up a few times. V gene TRBV6-2 or TRBV6-3 combines with J gene TRBJ1-2; D gene uncertain. Germline V gene sequence: CDR1 MNHEY, CDR2 SVGEGT. This CDR3 has 13 amino acids. The ends were cut back, 1 base at V and 2 bases at J, with 5 bases in the middle. The CDR3 is CASSYLANYGYTF. CDR3 nucleotide sequence: TGTGCCAGCAGTTACTTGGCCAACTATGGCTACACCTTC.

The rearrangement uses TRBV30 and TRBJ1-5; no clear D. Germline CDR1 reads GTSNPN; CDR2 reads SVGIG (reference sequence). Trimming took 0 bases from V and 2 from J, leaving 11 bases between them. CDR3 length: 15 residues. CDR3 amino acids: CAWSVLGARNQPQHF. In nucleotides, the CDR3 is TGTGCCTGGAGTGTACTCGGTGCCCGCAATCAGCCCCAGCATTTT.

To note about this clone: The identical CDR3 is also encoded by other nucleotide sequences in the sample. The rearrangement joins TRBV9 to TRBJ2-7; 11 bases agree with TRBD2. Germline lookup yields CDR1 SGDLS and CDR2 YYNGEE. J lost 4 bases, V lost 0 bases, and 3 bases had no gene match. CDR3 length: 15 amino acids. CDR3 coding DNA: TGTGCCAGCAGCGTAGGTAGCGGGGGGGCATACGAGCAGTACTTC. As protein: CASSVGSGGAYEQYF. Combining the CDR3 with reference TRBV9 and TRBJ2-7 gives the whole variable domain DSGVTQTPKHLITATGQRVTLRCSPRSGDLSVYWYQQSLDQGLQFLIQYYNGEERAKGNILERFSAQQFPDLHSELNLSSLELGDSALYFCASSVGSGGAYEQYFGPGTRLTVT.

The J gene is TRBJ2-5, the V gene TRBV5-1; TRBD1 might be the D (5 bases). The CDR3 length is 14 residues. V shed 0 bases and J shed 2 bases, with 8 bases lying between them. Germline V CDR1 and CDR2: SGHRS, YFSETQ. CDR3 coding DNA: TGCGCCAGCAGCTTGGAGGACAAGCAAGAGACCCAGTACTTC. This gives the protein CASSLEDKQETQYF.